Listed below are T cell receptor beta chains from one sample, sequenced in a study of cytomegalovirus exposure and HLA in healthy donors. Assay used: immunoSEQ multiplex PCR; TCRdb lists only in-frame clones, some missing. Altogether about 160,000 clones are present, roughly 70% being singletons, with the ten largest covering approximately 6.9%. Source material: PBMCs. The receptors shown here come from a man aged 40-49 years in good health and CMV-seropositive. The CDR3 runs from the conserved cysteine through the conserved F or W. Fields, in order: CDR3 protein, CDR3 DNA, CDR3 length, J gene, D gene, V gene. A D gene is named only where the DNA matches it firmly.

CASSMNRGGTGELFF	TGCGCCAGCAGCATGAATAGAGGGGGTACCGGGGAGCTGTTTTTT	15	TRBJ2-2	-	TRBV5-1
CASGAGVSNYGYTF	TGTGCCAGCGGAGCAGGGGTTTCCAACTATGGCTACACCTTC	14	TRBJ1-2	-	TRBV25-1
CASSFQGLNTEAFF	TGCGCCAGCAGCTTTCAGGGTTTGAACACTGAAGCTTTCTTT	14	TRBJ1-1	-	TRBV5-1
CASSLGQSNEQFF	TGCGCCAGCAGCCTAGGACAGAGCAATGAGCAGTTCTTC	13	TRBJ2-1	-	TRBV4-1
CASSLGGSGSEKLFF	TGTGCCAGCAGTTTAGGGGGCTCTGGGAGCGAAAAACTGTTTTTT	15	TRBJ1-4	TRBD1	TRBV6-5
CASSPPGQRSNEQYF	TGTGCCAGCAGCCCTCCCGGACAGCGGAGTAACGAGCAGTACTTC	15	TRBJ2-7	-	TRBV7-9
CASSYSGGGTEAFF	TGTGCCAGCAGTTACTCGGGGGGGGGCACTGAAGCTTTCTTT	14	TRBJ1-1	-	TRBV6-6
CASSQERDRGNQPQHF	TGTGCCAGCAGCCAAGAGAGGGACAGGGGCAATCAGCCCCAGCATTTT	16	TRBJ1-5	TRBD1	TRBV4-2
CASSLGRSYGYTF	TGTGCCAGCAGTCTAGGGAGGTCCTATGGCTACACCTTC	13	TRBJ1-2	-	TRBV7-9
CASRTGTASSPLHF	TGTGCCAGCAGGACCGGGACAGCAAGTTCACCCCTCCACTTT	14	TRBJ1-6	TRBD1	TRBV2